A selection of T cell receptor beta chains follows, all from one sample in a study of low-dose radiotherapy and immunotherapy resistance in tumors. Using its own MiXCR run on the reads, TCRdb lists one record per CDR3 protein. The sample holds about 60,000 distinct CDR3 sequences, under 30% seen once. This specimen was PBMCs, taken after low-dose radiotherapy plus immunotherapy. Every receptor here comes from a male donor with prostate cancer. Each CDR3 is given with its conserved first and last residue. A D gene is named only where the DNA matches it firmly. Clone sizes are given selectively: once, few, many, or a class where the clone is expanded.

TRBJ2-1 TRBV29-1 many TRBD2 TGCAGCGTTGTTGGCGGGAGCTCCTACAATGAGCAGTTCTTC CSVVGGSSYNEQFF
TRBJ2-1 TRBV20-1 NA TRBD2 TGCAGTGCTAGAATGGGACTAGCGGAGGGGCATTCCTACAATGAGCAGTTCTTC CSARMGLAEGHSYNEQFF
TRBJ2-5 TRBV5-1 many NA TGCGCCAGCAGCTTGGATAGGGGAGAGACCCAGTACTTC CASSLDRGETQYF
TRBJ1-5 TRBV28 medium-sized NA TGTGCCAGCAGTTTAGTTTGGGGGGGGCCGGATCAGCCCCAGCATTTT CASSLVWGGPDQPQHF
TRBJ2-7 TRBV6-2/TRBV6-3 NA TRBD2 TGTGCCAGCAGAGGACTAGCGGGAAGGTACGAGCAGTACTTC CASRGLAGRYEQYF
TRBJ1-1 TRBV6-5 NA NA TGTGCCAGCAGAAACGCGGAGGGTGACACTGAAGCTTTCTTT CASRNAEGDTEAFF
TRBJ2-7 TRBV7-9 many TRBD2 TGTGCCAGCAGCTTCGGGGGGATAGGCGCCGAGCAGTACTTC CASSFGGIGAEQYF
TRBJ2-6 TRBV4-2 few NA TGTGCCAGCAGCCGCGGGACAGTTCACTCTGGGGCCAACGTCCTGACTTTC CASSRGTVHSGANVLTF
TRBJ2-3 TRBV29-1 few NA TGCAGCGTTGTCTTGAGGGGCCGCACAGATACGCAGTATTTT CSVVLRGRTDTQYF
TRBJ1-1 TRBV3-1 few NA TGTGCCAGCAGTCACGGGCTGGAAGCTTTCTTT CASSHGLEAFF
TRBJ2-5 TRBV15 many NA TGTGCCACCAGCAGAGACCCCACCGAGACCCAGTACTTC CATSRDPTETQYF
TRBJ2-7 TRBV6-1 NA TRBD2 TGTGCCAGCAGTTACGTGACTAGCGGCCCCGAGCAGTACTTC CASSYVTSGPEQYF
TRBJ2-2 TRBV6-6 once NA TGTGCCAGCAGTTACGGAGGAGAAAACACCGGGGAGCTGTTTTTT CASSYGGENTGELFF
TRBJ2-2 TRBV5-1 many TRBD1 TGCGCCAGCAGGGGACAGAACACCGGGGTGCTGTTTTTT CASRGQNTGVLFF
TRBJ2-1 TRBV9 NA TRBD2 TGTGCCAGCAGCCCCCTAGCGGGGGGGGTTGAGCAGTTCTTC CASSPLAGGVEQFF